The T cell receptor (beta chain) described here comes from a study of OX40 agonist ivuxolimab in advanced cancers. Study-level background: Every 2 weeks, ivuxolimab was infused into the patients intravenously at between 0.01 and 10 mg/kg.

Trimming took 5 bases from V and 5 from J, leaving 16 bases between them. Germline V gene lookup returns CDR1 SGHVS and CDR2 FNYEAQ. The CDR3 has 16 residues. The protocol was immunoSEQ multiplex PCR, while the TCRdb copy is restricted to in-frame clones and leaves out a portion. Among just under 35,000 clones listed, 92% were seen once. The V call is TRBV7-6, the J call TRBJ1-6; TRBD1 might be the D (6 bases). The source was CD4+ or CD8+ T cells sorted from blood, collected in a trial of the OX40 agonist ivuxolimab. The receptor was isolated from an adult with an advanced solid tumor such as melanoma, head and neck, liver or kidney cancer. This CDR3 is CASSPTDRYNNSPLHF. For the CDR3, the DNA is TGTGCCAGCAGCCCGACGGACAGATATAATAATTCACCCCTCCACTTT.